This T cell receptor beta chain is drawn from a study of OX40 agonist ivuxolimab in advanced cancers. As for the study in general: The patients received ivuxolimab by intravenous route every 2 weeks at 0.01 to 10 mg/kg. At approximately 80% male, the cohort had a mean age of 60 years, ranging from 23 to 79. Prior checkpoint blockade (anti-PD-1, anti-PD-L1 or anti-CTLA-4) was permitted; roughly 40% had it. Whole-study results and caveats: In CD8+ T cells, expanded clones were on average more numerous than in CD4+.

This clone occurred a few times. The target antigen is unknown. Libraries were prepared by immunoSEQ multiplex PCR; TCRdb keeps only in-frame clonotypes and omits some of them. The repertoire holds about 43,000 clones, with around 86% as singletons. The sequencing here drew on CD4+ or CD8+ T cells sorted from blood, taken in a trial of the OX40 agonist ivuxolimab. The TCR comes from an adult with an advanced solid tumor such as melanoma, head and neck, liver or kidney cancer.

The CDR3 sequence is CATASGSINEQFF. CDR3 in DNA: TGTGCCACCGCTAGCGGGAGTATCAATGAGCAGTTCTTC. The chain has TRBV6-6 and TRBJ2-1; 10 bases fit TRBD2. The ends lost 10 bases at V and 6 bases at J; junction bases unmatched: 6. Germline CDR1 MNHNY, CDR2 SVGAGI (reference sequence). The CDR3 consists of 13 residues.